This section outlines one T cell receptor beta chain sequence together with its context. This clonotype was recorded a few times. This receptor's antigen is unknown. No base quality information exists; no much larger clone differs at one position. The entry originates in a study of blood T cells in healthy people across ages (dated by TCRdb to the mid-2010s). With respect to the entire study: In model experiments, template switching captured about one uniquely barcoded TCR beta cDNA molecule for every two T cells. To avoid experimental bias, donors of different ages were randomly spread across the sequencing lanes. The donors were divided into four age groups: young (average around 17 years), middle-aged (roughly 40), aged (approximately 64) and long-lived (82). The study analyzed two additional independent replicas of 1 million unique cDNA reads from the same blood draw for two donors, one aged 18 to 30 and one aged 80 or older. The study measured age-related changes in TCR beta repertoire diversity using deep sequencing normalized with unique cDNA molecular identifiers. Findings and caveats that apply to the study as a whole: The long-lived group showed more naive CD4+ T cells, fewer expanded clones and increased TCR diversity than the aged group, suggesting age selection. Because donor CMV infection status was unknown, age-related changes in expanded clonotypes were potentially confounded. Because profiling used bulk unsorted PBMCs, naive and antigen-experienced compartments could not be compared conclusively. There was a strong correlation between observed TCR beta diversity and the percentage of naive T cells measured by flow cytometry. Total diversity estimates from one million sequenced T cells were considered lower bounds and underestimates. As age increased, observed TCR beta diversity per million T cells dropped in a roughly linear way, and a significant reduction was already evident by age roughly 40.

The protocol used for the library was 5' RACE. The listed sequencing device is Illumina HiSeq 2500. A second PCR of roughly 7 to 11 cycles was run with a J-beta primer mix and a sample-barcoded 5' primer. A template-switch 5' adaptor carrying 12 random nucleotides introduced a unique molecular identifier onto each TCR beta cDNA molecule. At least 2.5 million CDR3-containing paired-end reads were obtained from each sample. First-strand cDNA was synthesized from all RNA with the Mint cDNA synthesis kit, primed by a TRBC-specific oligonucleotide. After uracil-DNA glycosylase treatment, a first 18-cycle PCR used universal primers M1SS and BC2_uni_R on all cDNA. For the original study's pipeline: Each sample was normalized by randomly selecting 1 million high-quality reads, each carrying a distinct molecular identifier. Instead of being binned into consensus sequences, reads that shared molecular identifiers were thrown out. CDR3 identification, clonotype clustering and error correction used MiTCR with a Q25 quality threshold and the strictest error-elimination algorithm. A nonparametric unseen species model using Euler transformation provided a lower-bound estimate of total TCR beta diversity. TCRdb handled the public reads itself, with Q25 trimming in fastp and clone calling in MiXCR, and kept productive beta chains. Here each entry gathers all rows of one CDR3 protein and keeps the most common genes and DNA. The V and J calls were determined by TCRdb, not by the authors. The sample contains about a million distinct CDR3 sequences, roughly two fifths of them found a single time. The ten largest clones capture under 15% of the sample.

The donors were roughly 38 Caucasian individuals from Russia, aged roughly 6 to 100 years, who were systemically healthy. About 9.6 milliliters of peripheral blood were collected from each donor into EDTA-treated Vacutainer tubes. PBMCs were isolated by Ficoll-Paque density-gradient centrifugation, with at least 7 million obtained per sample. Total RNA was extracted from PBMCs with Trizol reagent, with at least 5 micrograms obtained per sample. The percentages of naive CD45RAhigh/CD27high T cells were determined by flow cytometry on a PBMC aliquot from every donor. The CDR3 runs 15 residues from the cysteine to the phenylalanine. The DNA shown is the 45-base CDR3, in frame from base 1. V lost 5 bases and J lost 5 bases; the stretch between them is 16 bases long. As encoded in the germline V gene (reference sequence), CDR1 is MNHNY while CDR2 is SVGAGI.

The source of this sequence is a man aged 18 to 30 in good health. The sequencing input was blood. The chain is assembled from TRBV6-6 and TRBJ2-1; no D gene can be assigned with confidence. The DNA sequence is as follows: TGTGCCAGCAGTCCCCTTGGGGTAGAGAACAATGAGCAGTTCTTC. Its product reads: CASSPLGVENNEQFF.